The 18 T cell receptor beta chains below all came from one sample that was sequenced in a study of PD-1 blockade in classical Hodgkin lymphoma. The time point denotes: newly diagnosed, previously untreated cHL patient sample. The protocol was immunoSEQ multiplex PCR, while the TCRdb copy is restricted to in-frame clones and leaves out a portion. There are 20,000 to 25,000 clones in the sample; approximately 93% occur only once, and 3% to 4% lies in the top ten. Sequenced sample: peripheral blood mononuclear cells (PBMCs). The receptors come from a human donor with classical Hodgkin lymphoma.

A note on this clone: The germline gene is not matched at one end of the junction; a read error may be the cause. The chain's CDR3 is CASSDGTGPIPDF. CDR3 sequence (DNA): TGTGCCAGCAGTGACGGGACAGGGCCTATCCCGGACTTT. The chain is built from TRBV2 and TRBJ1-1; TRBD1 aligns across 9 bases. The CDR3 length is 13 residues. Germline CDR1 and CDR2: SNHLY and FYNNEI.

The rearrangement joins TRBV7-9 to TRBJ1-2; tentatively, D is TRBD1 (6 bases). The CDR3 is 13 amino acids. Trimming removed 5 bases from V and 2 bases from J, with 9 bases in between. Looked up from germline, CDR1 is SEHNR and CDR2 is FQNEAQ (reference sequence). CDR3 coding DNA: TGTGCCAGCAGCGGGCAGGGGAACTATGGCTACACCTTC. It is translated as CASSGQGNYGYTF.

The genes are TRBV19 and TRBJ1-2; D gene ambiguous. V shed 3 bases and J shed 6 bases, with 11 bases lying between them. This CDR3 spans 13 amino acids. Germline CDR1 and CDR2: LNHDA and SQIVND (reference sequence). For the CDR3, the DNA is TGTGCCAGTAGTATCCAAAAGGTGGATGGCTACACCTTC. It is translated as CASSIQKVDGYTF.

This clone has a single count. CDR3 loop: CASSRQGGRNTEQFF. The CDR3 DNA is TGTGCCAGTAGTAGGCAGGGGGGGAGGAATACGGAGCAGTTCTTC. V and J are TRBV19 and TRBJ2-1; either TRBD1 or TRBD2 may fit D (7 bases each). Germline assignment: CDR1 LNHDA and CDR2 SQIVND (reference sequence). The CDR3 is 15 amino acids. Trimming removed 4 bases at V and 10 bases at J, with 20 bases between.

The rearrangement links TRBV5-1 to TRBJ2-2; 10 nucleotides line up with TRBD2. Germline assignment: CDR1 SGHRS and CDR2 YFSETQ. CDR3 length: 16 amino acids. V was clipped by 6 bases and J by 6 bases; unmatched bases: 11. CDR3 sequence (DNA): TGCGCCAGCACCACAGTTCTAGCGGGAGCGTCCGGGGAGCTGTTTTTT. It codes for CASTTVLAGASGELFF.

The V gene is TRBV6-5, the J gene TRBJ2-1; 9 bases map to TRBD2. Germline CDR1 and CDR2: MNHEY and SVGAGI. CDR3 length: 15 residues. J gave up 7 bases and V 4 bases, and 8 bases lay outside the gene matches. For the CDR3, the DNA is TGTGCCAGCAGTTTCTTAGCGGGGGCAAGAAATGAGCAGTTCTTC. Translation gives CASSFLAGARNEQFF.

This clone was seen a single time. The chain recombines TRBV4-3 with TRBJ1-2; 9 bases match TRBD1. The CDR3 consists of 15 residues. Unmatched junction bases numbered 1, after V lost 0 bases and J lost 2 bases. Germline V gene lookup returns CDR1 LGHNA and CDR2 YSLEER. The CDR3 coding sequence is TGCGCCAGCAGCCAAGATGACAGGGGGAACTATGGCTACACCTTC. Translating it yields CASSQDDRGNYGYTF.

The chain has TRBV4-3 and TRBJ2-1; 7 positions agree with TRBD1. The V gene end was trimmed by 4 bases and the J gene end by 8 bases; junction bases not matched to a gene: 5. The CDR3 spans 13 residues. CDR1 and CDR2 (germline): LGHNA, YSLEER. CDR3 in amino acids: CASSRRQGDEQFF. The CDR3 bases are TGCGCCAGCAGCCGGCGGCAGGGGGATGAGCAGTTCTTC.

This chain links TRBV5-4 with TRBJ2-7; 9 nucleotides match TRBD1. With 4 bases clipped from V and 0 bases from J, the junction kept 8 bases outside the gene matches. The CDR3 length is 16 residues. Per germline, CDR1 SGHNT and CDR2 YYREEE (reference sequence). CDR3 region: CASSGTGIPFSYEQYF. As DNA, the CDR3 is TGTGCCAGCAGCGGGACAGGGATCCCCTTCTCCTACGAGCAGTACTTC. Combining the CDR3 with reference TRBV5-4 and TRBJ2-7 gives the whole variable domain ETGVTQSPTHLIKTRGQQVTLRCSSQSGHNTVSWYQQALGQGPQFIFQYYREEENGRGNFPPRFSGLQFPNYSSELNVNALELDDSALYLCASSGTGIPFSYEQYFGPGTRLTVT.

Here the CDR3 reads CASSTKQGALTEAFF. CDR3 coding DNA: TGTGCCAGCAGCACCAAACAGGGGGCCCTCACTGAAGCTTTCTTT. The genes are TRBV7-9 and TRBJ1-1, with 9 nucleotides matching TRBD1. Per germline, CDR1 SEHNR and CDR2 FQNEAQ (reference sequence). The CDR3 spans 15 residues. V was pared by 5 bases and J by 4 bases, with 8 bases of the junction left unmatched.

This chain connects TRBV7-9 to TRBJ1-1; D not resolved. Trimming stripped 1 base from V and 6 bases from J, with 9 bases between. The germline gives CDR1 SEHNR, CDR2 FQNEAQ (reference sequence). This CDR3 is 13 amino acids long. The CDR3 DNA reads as TGTGCCAGCAGCTTAGGTCAGGCCCCTGAAGCTTTCTTT. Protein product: CASSLGQAPEAFF.

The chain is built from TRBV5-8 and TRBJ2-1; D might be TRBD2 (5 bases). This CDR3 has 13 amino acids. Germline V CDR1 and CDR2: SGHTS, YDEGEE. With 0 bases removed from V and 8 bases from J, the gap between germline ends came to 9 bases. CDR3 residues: CASSLGDGDEQFF. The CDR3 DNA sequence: TGTGCCAGCAGCTTGGGAGACGGGGATGAGCAGTTCTTC.

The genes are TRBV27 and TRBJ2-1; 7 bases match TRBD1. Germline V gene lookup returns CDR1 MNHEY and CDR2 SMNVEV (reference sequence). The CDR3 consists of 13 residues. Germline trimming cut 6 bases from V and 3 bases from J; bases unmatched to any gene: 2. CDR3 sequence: CASSDRDYNEQFF. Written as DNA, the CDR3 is TGTGCCAGCAGCGACAGGGACTACAATGAGCAGTTCTTC.

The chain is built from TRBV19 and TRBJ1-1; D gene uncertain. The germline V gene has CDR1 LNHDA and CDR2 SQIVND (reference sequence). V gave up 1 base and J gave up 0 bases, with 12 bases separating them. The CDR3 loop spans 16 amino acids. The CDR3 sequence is CASSIGAARMNTEAFF. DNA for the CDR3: TGTGCCAGTAGTATAGGTGCAGCTCGAATGAACACTGAAGCTTTCTTT. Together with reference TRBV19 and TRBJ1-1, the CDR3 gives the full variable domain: DGGITQSPKYLFRKEGQNVTLSCEQNLNHDAMYWYRQDPGQGLRLIYYSQIVNDFQKGDIAEGYSVSREKKESFPLTVTSAQKNPTAFYLCASSIGAARMNTEAFFGQGTRLTVV.

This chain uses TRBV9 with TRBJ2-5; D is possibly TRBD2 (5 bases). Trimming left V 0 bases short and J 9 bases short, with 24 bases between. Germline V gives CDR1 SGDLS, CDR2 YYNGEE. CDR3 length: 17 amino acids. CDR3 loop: CASSVGHTSSGVGSQYF. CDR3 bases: TGTGCCAGCAGCGTAGGACATACCTCAAGCGGTGTGGGGTCCCAGTACTTC. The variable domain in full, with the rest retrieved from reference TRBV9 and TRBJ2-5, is DSGVTQTPKHLITATGQRVTLRCSPRSGDLSVYWYQQSLDQGLQFLIQYYNGEERAKGNILERFSAQQFPDLHSELNLSSLELGDSALYFCASSVGHTSSGVGSQYFGPGTRLLVL.

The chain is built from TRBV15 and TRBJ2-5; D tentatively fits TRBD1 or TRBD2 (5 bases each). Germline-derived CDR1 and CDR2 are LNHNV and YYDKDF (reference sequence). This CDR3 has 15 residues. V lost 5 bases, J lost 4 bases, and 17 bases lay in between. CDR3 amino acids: CATSGGRASLETQYF. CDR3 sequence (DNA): TGTGCCACCAGCGGGGGTCGGGCTAGCTTAGAGACCCAGTACTTC.

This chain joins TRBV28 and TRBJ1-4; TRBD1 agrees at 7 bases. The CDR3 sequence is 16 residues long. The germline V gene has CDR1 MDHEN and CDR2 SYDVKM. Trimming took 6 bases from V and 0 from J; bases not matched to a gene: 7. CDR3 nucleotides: TGTGCCAGCAGGTTACAGGGGATTACAACTAATGAAAAACTGTTTTTT. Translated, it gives CASRLQGITTNEKLFF. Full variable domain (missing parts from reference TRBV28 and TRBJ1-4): DVKVTQSSRYLVKRTGEKVFLECVQDMDHENMFWYRQDPGLGLRLIYFSYDVKMKEKGDIPEGYSVSREKKERFSLILESASTNQTSMYLCASRLQGITTNEKLFFGSGTQLSVL.

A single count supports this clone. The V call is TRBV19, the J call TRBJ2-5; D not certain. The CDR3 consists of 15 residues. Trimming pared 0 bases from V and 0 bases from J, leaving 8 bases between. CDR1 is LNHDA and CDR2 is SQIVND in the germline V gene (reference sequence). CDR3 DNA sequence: TGTGCCAGTAGTATAGATAACAGCTACCAAGAGACCCAGTACTTC. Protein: CASSIDNSYQETQYF.